What follows are 18 T cell receptor beta chains derived from one specimen sequenced in a study of read filtering for tumor transcriptome and immune sequencing. From roughly 0.4 ug of RNA, a library with molecular barcoded alpha/delta and beta/gamma adaptors was made. TCRdb independently ran MiXCR on the reads; one entry per CDR3 protein. The table records about 90,000 distinct CDR3 sequences, 12% of them present only once. The sample consisted of a population of CD138-negative cells sorted from bone marrow. These receptors all come from a donor at least 40 years old with multiple myeloma.

With respect to this clonotype: A read error may be the cause here, since a much bigger clone is one base away. The chain carries TRBV4-2 and TRBJ2-7, with D perhaps TRBD2 (5 bases). The germline V gene has CDR1 LGHNA and CDR2 YNFKEQ. The CDR3 loop spans 14 amino acids. This CDR3 is CASGQERLAYEQYF. The CDR3 DNA reads as TGTGCCAGCGGCCAAGAGCGGCTAGCCTACGAGCAGTACTTC.

The table lists this clonotype with a few counts. The chain recombines TRBV4-2 with TRBJ2-1; weak D call: TRBD2 (5 bases). In germline, CDR1 is LGHNA, CDR2 YNFKEQ. The CDR3 spans 14 residues. Trimming took 1 base from V and 2 from J, leaving 6 bases between them. The CDR3 here is CASSQGGAYNEQFF. CDR3 DNA sequence: TGTGCCAGCAGCCAAGGGGGAGCCTACAATGAGCAGTTCTTC.

This clonotype was picked up many times. CDR3 sequence: CASTPDRPQETQYF. The CDR3 region has the DNA TGCGCCAGCACGCCGGACAGACCTCAAGAGACCCAGTACTTC. The rearrangement joins TRBV5-1 to TRBJ2-5, with TRBD1 as a possible D gene (6 bases). The V end was cut by 6 bases, the J end by 2 bases, with 14 bases between. Germline V gene lookup returns CDR1 SGHRS and CDR2 YFSETQ. The CDR3 runs 14 residues.

This clonotype was seen at least ten times. The rearrangement joins TRBV7-9 to TRBJ1-1; D remains ambiguous. The germline V and J ends were trimmed by 0 bases and 10 bases, with 9 bases remaining between them. The CDR3 has 12 residues. Germline V CDR1 and CDR2: SEHNR, FQNEAQ (reference sequence). CDR3 region: CASSLAGRGAFF. The DNA of the CDR3 is TGTGCCAGCAGCTTAGCGGGCCGCGGAGCTTTCTTT.

About this clonotype: This may stem from a read error, because a much larger clone lies one nucleotide away. V gene TRBV6-5 combines with J gene TRBJ2-7, with a tentative D call TRBD2 (6 bases). CDR3 size: 14 residues. The V gene's germline CDR1 is MNHEY and CDR2 SVGAGI. V shed 2 bases and J shed 3 bases, with 11 bases lying between them. The CDR3 here is CASSYNGDFYEQYF. As DNA, the CDR3 is TGTGCCAGCAGTTACAACGGGGACTTCTACGAGCAGTACTTC.

This clonotype has ten or more counts. This chain links TRBV9 with TRBJ2-3; D tentatively fits TRBD1 or TRBD2 (5 bases each). Trimming removed 4 bases from V and 1 base from J, with 16 bases in between. Germline values: CDR1 SGDLS, CDR2 YYNGEE. This CDR3 contains 16 residues. CDR3 sequence (DNA): TGTGCCAGCAGCACCGGGACCGCTCCACGCACAGATACGCAGTATTTT. Translated: CASSTGTAPRTDTQYF.

There are many counts of this clonotype. The chain is built from TRBV7-3 and TRBJ2-5; 7 nucleotides align to TRBD2. Germline CDR1 reads SGHTA; CDR2 reads FQGTGA. This CDR3 comprises 15 residues. Unmatched junction bases numbered 13, after V lost 5 bases and J lost 7 bases. This chain's CDR3 is CASSDKRLAGGTQYF. CDR3 DNA: TGTGCCAGCAGCGACAAAAGACTAGCTGGTGGGACCCAGTACTTC.

This clonotype was detected a few times. A much larger clone is a single base away; this may be a read error. The CDR3 region is CDSTPSGAARYEQYF. The CDR3 region has the DNA TGTGACAGCACTCCATCGGGTGCTGCAAGGTACGAGCAGTACTTC. J is TRBJ2-7 and V is TRBV28; no definite D call. This CDR3 has 15 residues. Germline V gives CDR1 MDHEN, CDR2 SYDVKM.

This clonotype appeared many times. This chain links TRBV10-3 with TRBJ2-5; TRBD2 is a possible D gene (6 bases). CDR3 size: 14 residues. Trimming took off 7 bases at V and 4 bases at J, with 16 bases between the two ends. The V gene's germline CDR1 is ENHRY and CDR2 SYGVKD. CDR3: CAITGTPEGETQYF. CDR3 coding DNA: TGTGCCATCACCGGGACTCCGGAGGGAGAGACCCAGTACTTC.

The chain joins TRBV7-8 to TRBJ1-3, with D unresolved. CDR3 size: 15 residues. CDR1 is SGHVS, CDR2 FQNEAQ, per germline. Trimming took 5 bases from V and 0 from J, leaving 11 bases between them. CDR3 bases: TGTGCCAGCAGCCTCAAGCGACTCTCTGGAAACACCATATATTTT. It encodes CASSLKRLSGNTIYF.

The chain has TRBV7-9 and TRBJ2-1; 14 bases align to TRBD2. From germline, CDR1 is SEHNR and CDR2 FQNEAQ (reference sequence). This CDR3 is 16 amino acids long. With 5 bases clipped from V and 8 bases from J, the junction kept 8 bases outside the gene matches. This CDR3 reads CASSVGGLAGDYEQFF. The CDR3 DNA is TGTGCCAGCAGCGTAGGGGGACTAGCGGGAGATTATGAGCAGTTCTTC.

Ten or more counts support this clonotype. The chain combines TRBV12-3 or TRBV12-4 with TRBJ2-6, with 11 bases identical to TRBD2. V lost 5 bases, J lost 4 bases, and 4 bases stayed unmatched. The CDR3 spans 16 residues. Here the CDR3 reads CASSPPSGRGANVLTF. The CDR3 DNA reads TGTGCCAGCAGTCCCCCTAGCGGGAGGGGGGCCAACGTCCTGACTTTC.

This clonotype was detected a few times. The chain uses TRBV7-9 and TRBJ1-6; D uncertain. Trimming left V 5 bases short and J 10 bases short, with 9 bases between. The CDR3 runs to 12 residues. Germline lookup yields CDR1 SEHNR and CDR2 FQNEAQ (reference sequence). The CDR3 DNA sequence: TGTGCCAGCAGCGATGGAGGCTCACCCCTCCACTTT. This translates into CASSDGGSPLHF.

The chain links TRBV28 to TRBJ1-6, with 7 bases lining up with TRBD1. The germline V gene encodes CDR1 MDHEN and CDR2 SYDVKM. J gave up 18 bases and V 3 bases, and 17 bases lay outside the gene matches. The CDR3 extends over 15 amino acids. CDR3 residues: CASSFGAGGRSPPHF. As DNA, the CDR3 is TGTGCCAGCAGTTTCGGGGCAGGGGGTCGGTCACCTCCCCACTTT.

Ten or more counts support this clonotype. This sequence joins TRBV7-8 and TRBJ2-1; weak D call: TRBD2 (7 bases). V lost 4 bases, J lost 1 base, and 17 bases lay in between. This CDR3 has 17 residues. Germline V lookup: CDR1 SGHVS, CDR2 FQNEAQ. CDR3 residues: CASSYRRGGSSYNEQFF. The CDR3 nucleotides are TGTGCCAGCAGCTACCGCAGGGGCGGGAGTTCCTACAATGAGCAGTTCTTC.

In this sample, this clonotype turned up a few times. This sequence joins TRBV20-1 and TRBJ1-3; D unclear. The CDR3 covers 15 residues. In germline, CDR1 is DFQATT, CDR2 SNEGSKA (reference sequence). The V gene lost 3 bases and the J gene lost 0 bases, with 12 bases spanning the gap. The CDR3 DNA follows: TGCAGTGCTAGGCCCCGACGGGGCTCTGGAAACACCATATATTTT. Its translation is CSARPRRGSGNTIYF.

This clonotype was found many times. The chain employs TRBV9 and TRBJ2-2, with D possibly being TRBD1 or TRBD2 (6 bases each). The CDR3 has 15 residues. With 3 bases removed from V and 5 bases from J, the gap between germline ends came to 14 bases. CDR1 SGDLS and CDR2 YYNGEE come from the germline V gene. The CDR3 protein is CASSAEGGPTGELFF. CDR3 coding DNA: TGTGCCAGCAGCGCTGAAGGGGGGCCGACCGGGGAGCTGTTTTTT.

This clonotype has at least ten counts. The rearrangement joins TRBV27 to TRBJ2-3, with 9 nucleotides matching TRBD2. This CDR3 has 16 residues. CDR1 is MNHEY and CDR2 is SMNVEV in the germline V gene (reference sequence). V dropped 1 base and J dropped 0; count of bases not matched to a gene: 2. The CDR3 DNA follows: TGTGCCAGCAGTTTATTTAGCGGGAGAAGCACAGATACGCAGTATTTT. Translation: CASSLFSGRSTDTQYF.